Sequencing of this T cell receptor beta chain was carried out in a study of blood T cell repertoires in COVID-19. Study context: Sample material is recorded as cDNA or gDNA derived from T cells, B-cell-depleted T cells, or PBMCs.

Study processing details: Researchers report that nucleated cell counts were estimated from reference gene primer amplification. Clones were read by immunoSEQ multiplex PCR, and TCRdb kept only the in-frame ones, dropping some. The D gene and trimming were derived from the DNA, and the V and J assignments and clone size from that table. Here the sample spans some 130,000 clones, about four fifths being singletons. The germline gives CDR1 MNHEY, CDR2 SVGEGT. The CDR3 has 16 residues. V dropped 2 bases and J dropped 4; count of bases not matched to a gene: 4. The sequenced sample was peripheral blood. This receptor was obtained from a woman of 80 years or more with acute or convalescent COVID-19. J is TRBJ2-2 and V is TRBV6-2 or TRBV6-3, with 10 bases aligning to TRBD2. The CDR3 DNA sequence: TGTGCCAGCAGTTACCCTAGCGGGAGCCGCACCGGGGAGCTGTTTTTT. This sequence encodes CASSYPSGSRTGELFF.